The 27 T cell receptor beta chains given below trace back to one sample, sequenced in a study of T cell changes during pregnancy in multiple sclerosis. Here immunoSEQ multiplex PCR was the method, and the copy in TCRdb shows in-frame clones only, minus some. The sample has over 50,000 clones; approximately 89% are singletons. This specimen was peripheral blood, taken in the third trimester of pregnancy. The receptors come from a female donor in good health, enrolled as a control in a pregnancy study.

The chain carries TRBV28 and TRBJ1-5; no definite D call. Trimming removed 3 bases at V and 3 bases at J, with 12 bases between. The V gene's germline CDR1 is MDHEN and CDR2 SYDVKM. This CDR3 contains 15 residues. The CDR3 DNA sequence: TGTGCCAGCAGTTTCTTTCTACCCGCCAATCAGCCCCAGCATTTT. Amino acid sequence: CASSFFLPANQPQHF. Looking up the rest from reference TRBV28 and TRBJ1-5 gives the full variable domain: DVKVTQSSRYLVKRTGEKVFLECVQDMDHENMFWYRQDPGLGLRLIYFSYDVKMKEKGDIPEGYSVSREKKERFSLILESASTNQTSMYLCASSFFLPANQPQHFGDGTRLSIL.

This clone appeared once. The chain has TRBV6-5 and TRBJ2-7; 7 positions agree with TRBD2. CDR1 is MNHEY, CDR2 SVGAGI, per germline. The V gene end was trimmed by 4 bases and the J gene end by 2 bases; junction bases not matched to a gene: 2. This CDR3 has 13 residues. The CDR3 nucleotides are TGTGCCAGCAGTTTGGCGGGAGCCTACGAGCAGTACTTC. Its protein is CASSLAGAYEQYF.

The genes are TRBV6-6 and TRBJ2-2, with 7 bases aligning to TRBD2. The CDR3 loop spans 15 amino acids. Germline CDR1 is MNHNY and CDR2 is SVGAGI (reference sequence). Losses at the gene ends were 8 bases for V and 0 bases for J; bases not matched to a gene: 6. CDR3 sequence: CASRSSGANTGELFF. CDR3 sequence (DNA): TGTGCCAGCCGATCTAGCGGAGCGAACACCGGGGAGCTGTTTTTT.

The V call is TRBV7-2, the J call TRBJ1-2; 12 nucleotides match TRBD1. V lost 4 bases to trimming and J lost 5 bases; unmatched junction nucleotides: 5. Per the germline V gene, CDR1 is SGHTA and CDR2 is FQGNSA. CDR3 length: 15 amino acids. CDR3 nucleotides: TGTGCCAGCAGCTCGGGACAGGGGGCTTGGTATGGCTACACCTTC. It translates to CASSSGQGAWYGYTF.

J is TRBJ2-7 and V is TRBV10-3, with D hard to call. Deletions cut 0 bases from V and 2 bases from J, with 5 bases between. Germline CDR1 and CDR2: ENHRY and SYGVKD. The CDR3 is made up of 13 amino acids. CDR3 in amino acids: CAISESGAYEQYF. The CDR3 DNA sequence: TGTGCCATCAGTGAGTCGGGCGCCTACGAGCAGTACTTC.

The chain carries TRBV29-1 and TRBJ2-7; 8 bases match TRBD1. Germline V gene data show CDR1 as SQVTM and CDR2 as ANQGSEA. The CDR3 is 16 amino acids. V was clipped by 1 base and J by 2 bases; unmatched bases: 10. The CDR3 sequence is CSVEGPVTGGTYEQYF. CDR3 coding DNA: TGCAGCGTTGAAGGCCCAGTAACAGGGGGAACCTACGAGCAGTACTTC.

This chain joins TRBV7-6 and TRBJ2-2; D is possibly TRBD2 (5 bases). V lost 3 bases and J lost 4, with 12 bases in between. Germline V gene lookup returns CDR1 SGHVS and CDR2 FNYEAQ. The CDR3 contains 15 residues. CDR3 in amino acids: CASSFLDLATGELFF. In DNA form, the CDR3 reads TGTGCCAGCAGCTTCCTGGACTTGGCCACCGGGGAGCTGTTTTTT.

The chain carries TRBV7-3 and TRBJ2-3, with 11 bases matching TRBD1. This CDR3 has 15 residues. Trimming at V came to 4 bases and at J to 1 base, leaving 1 base not matched to a gene. Per the germline V gene, CDR1 is SGHTA and CDR2 is FQGTGA. For the CDR3, the DNA is TGTGCCAGCAGCTGGGGACAGGGGGGCACAGATACGCAGTATTTT. Its translation is CASSWGQGGTDTQYF.

The chain is built from TRBV2 and TRBJ2-5; D may be TRBD2 (6 bases). The V gene's germline CDR1 is SNHLY and CDR2 FYNNEI. CDR3 length: 15 residues. The V and J ends lost 11 bases and 4 bases respectively, with 23 bases between them. This chain's CDR3 is CASDPWDSGRETQYF. In DNA, the CDR3 is TGTGCCTCAGACCCCTGGGACTCAGGGAGAGAGACCCAGTACTTC.

The chain combines TRBV30 with TRBJ1-1; no clear D. The CDR3 loop spans 13 amino acids. The germline V gene encodes CDR1 GTSNPN and CDR2 SVGIG (reference sequence). Trimming took off 4 bases at V and 0 bases at J, with 9 bases between the two ends. The CDR3 sequence: CAWTYRLNTEAFF. CDR3 DNA sequence: TGTGCCTGGACTTACAGATTGAACACTGAAGCTTTCTTT.

This chain links TRBV30 with TRBJ2-3, with 7 bases identical to TRBD2. Germline-derived CDR1 and CDR2 are GTSNPN and SVGIG (reference sequence). The CDR3 is 14 amino acids. V trimming: 5 bases; J trimming: 5 bases; junction bases outside the gene matches: 10. CDR3 sequence reads: CAWSGGGGGDTQYF. DNA of the CDR3: TGTGCCTGGTCTGGGGGGGGAGGCGGAGATACGCAGTATTTT.

The V gene is TRBV11-3, the J gene TRBJ2-3; TRBD2 matches 7 bases. In germline, CDR1 is SGHNT, CDR2 YENEEA. Trimming took 5 bases from V and 7 from J; bases not matched to a gene: 6. The CDR3 sequence is 13 residues long. The CDR3 DNA reads TGTGCCAGCAGCCCGGGACTACGACATACGCAGTATTTT. Its translation is CASSPGLRHTQYF.

This chain links TRBV27 with TRBJ2-5, with D perhaps TRBD1 (6 bases). With 4 bases removed from V and 5 bases from J, the gap between germline ends came to 8 bases. Germline CDR1 is MNHEY and CDR2 is SMNVEV (reference sequence). CDR3 size: 12 residues. The CDR3 DNA reads TGTGCCAGCAGTTCCAGGGGTGAGACCCAGTACTTC. This encodes CASSSRGETQYF.

The gene calls are TRBV7-2 and TRBJ2-1, with a possible D match to TRBD2 (5 bases). This CDR3 region has 15 residues. V lost 7 bases to trimming and J lost 10 bases, with 23 bases between them. CDR1 and CDR2 from the germline V gene are SGHTA and FQGNSA. CDR3 in DNA: TGTGCCAGCACCTCGTCACAAATCCCCTCGGGGGAGCAGTTCTTC. The encoded protein is CASTSSQIPSGEQFF.

The V and J genes are TRBV5-1 and TRBJ1-3; 7 bases agree with TRBD1. With V trimmed by 0 bases and J by 0 bases, 6 bases remained unmatched. CDR1 and CDR2 from the germline V gene are SGHRS and YFSETQ. The CDR3 has 17 residues. The CDR3 DNA reads TGCGCCAGCAGCTTGGGGACAGGCCTGAGCTCTGGAAACACCATATATTTT. It translates to CASSLGTGLSSGNTIYF.

This sequence joins TRBV4-3 and TRBJ1-3; no reliable D call. The CDR3 spans 17 residues. The V gene lost 1 base and the J gene lost 3 bases, with 16 bases spanning the gap. Germline assignment: CDR1 LGHNA and CDR2 YSLEER. The CDR3 region is CASSQVLVREDGNTIYF. Written as DNA, the CDR3 is TGCGCCAGCAGCCAAGTCTTAGTCCGGGAGGATGGAAACACCATATATTTT.

The chain employs TRBV11-2 and TRBJ2-5, with a possible D match to TRBD2 (6 bases). This CDR3 has 16 amino acids. Germline V gene sequence: CDR1 SGHAT, CDR2 FQNNGV. With 3 bases removed from V and 3 bases from J, the gap between germline ends came to 17 bases. The CDR3 loop reads CASSLGRIGGEETQYF. The CDR3 DNA reads as TGTGCCAGCAGCTTGGGAAGGATCGGGGGAGAAGAGACCCAGTACTTC. Supplemented by reference TRBV11-2 and TRBJ2-5, the full variable domain reads EAGVAQSPRYKIIEKRQSVAFWCNPISGHATLYWYQQILGQGPKLLIQFQNNGVVDDSQLPKDRFSAERLKGVDSTLKIQPAKLEDSAVYLCASSLGRIGGEETQYFGPGTRLLVL.

This clone showed up just once. The V gene is TRBV30, the J gene TRBJ2-1; 9 nucleotides match TRBD1. CDR1 is GTSNPN, CDR2 SVGIG, per germline (reference sequence). The CDR3 is 14 amino acids. The ends lost 3 bases at V and 7 bases at J; junction bases unmatched: 7. The CDR3 coding sequence is TGTGCCTGGAGGCGGACAGGGGAGTGGAATGAGCAGTTCTTC. It yields the protein CAWRRTGEWNEQFF. Full variable domain (outside the CDR3, taken from reference TRBV30 and TRBJ2-1): SQTIHQWPATLVQPVGSPLSLECTVEGTSNPNLYWYRQAAGRGLQLLFYSVGIGQISSEVPQNLSASRPQDRQFILSSKKLLLSDSGFYLCAWRRTGEWNEQFFGPGTRLTVL.

The rearrangement links TRBV10-3 to TRBJ1-2, with a tentative D call TRBD1 (5 bases). CDR3 length: 15 amino acids. Germline CDR1 and CDR2: ENHRY and SYGVKD. Trimming removed 6 bases from V and 0 bases from J, with 14 bases in between. The DNA of the CDR3 is TGTGCCATCAGGTTCGGTGGGGCAACTAACTATGGCTACACCTTC. It codes for CAIRFGGATNYGYTF.

V usage is TRBV7-2 and J usage is TRBJ2-7, with TRBD1 identical over 9 bases. This CDR3 is built from 17 residues. Germline V gene lookup returns CDR1 SGHTA and CDR2 FQGNSA. The V gene end was trimmed by 3 bases and the J gene end by 4 bases; junction bases not matched to a gene: 13. CDR3 nucleotide sequence: TGTGCCAGCAGCTTGGGGGGGCTCCGGGACAGGGCTTACGAGCAGTACTTC. This sequence encodes CASSLGGLRDRAYEQYF.

CDR3 protein: CASSPRPQGSNTGELFF. The CDR3 region has the DNA TGCGCCAGCAGCCCACGGCCTCAGGGGAGTAACACCGGGGAGCTGTTTTTT. This chain uses TRBV4-3 with TRBJ2-2, with D maybe TRBD1 (6 bases). Germline-derived CDR1 and CDR2 are LGHNA and YSLEER. Trimming removed 4 bases at V and 2 bases at J, with 17 bases between. The CDR3 covers 17 residues.

This clone was counted once. The J gene is TRBJ1-6, the V gene TRBV5-6; a possible D gene is TRBD1 (6 bases). The CDR3 covers 16 residues. V lost 4 bases and J lost 3, with 14 bases in between. CDR1 and CDR2 (germline): SGHDT, YYEEEE. CDR3 loop: CASSRRGGGYNSPLHF. CDR3 in DNA: TGTGCCAGCAGCCGACGAGGGGGTGGCTATAATTCACCCCTCCACTTT.

The chain has TRBV7-2 and TRBJ2-1; D perhaps matches TRBD1 (6 bases). Between the trimmed V and J ends, which lost 1 base and 0 bases, there was a span of 16 bases. Looked up from germline, CDR1 is SGHTA and CDR2 is FQGNSA. This CDR3 is built from 18 residues. CDR3 sequence (DNA): TGTGCCAGCAGCTTAGGGTCGCCCGGGACAAGCTCCTACAATGAGCAGTTCTTC. This sequence encodes CASSLGSPGTSSYNEQFF.

The chain recombines TRBV27 with TRBJ2-1, with a possible D match to TRBD1 (5 bases). V lost 0 bases to trimming and J lost 5 bases, with 8 bases between them. The CDR3 contains 14 residues. Looked up from germline, CDR1 is MNHEY and CDR2 is SMNVEV (reference sequence). The CDR3 bases are TGTGCCAGCAGTTTATCGGCAGGGCACAATGAGCAGTTCTTC. Its protein is CASSLSAGHNEQFF.

The chain uses TRBV7-8 and TRBJ1-5, with a tentative D call TRBD1 (5 bases). CDR1 is SGHVS and CDR2 is FQNEAQ in the germline V gene. The V end was cut by 1 base, the J end by 0 bases, with 10 bases between. The length of the CDR3 is 16 residues. CDR3 residues: CASSLGPGNSNQPQHF. The DNA for the CDR3 is TGTGCCAGCAGCTTAGGGCCAGGGAATAGCAATCAGCCCCAGCATTTT.

The V and J genes are TRBV5-1 and TRBJ2-2, with D unclear. V lost 0 bases, J lost 3 bases, and 3 bases lay in between. CDR1 and CDR2 from the germline V gene are SGHRS and YFSETQ. This CDR3 is built from 13 residues. DNA for the CDR3: TGCGCCAGCAGCTTGGCCGACACCGGGGAGCTGTTTTTT. Translation gives CASSLADTGELFF.

The chain recombines TRBV7-6 with TRBJ2-2; a weak D match, TRBD2 (6 bases). Trimming removed 1 base from V and 7 bases from J, with 16 bases in between. The germline V gene encodes CDR1 SGHVS and CDR2 FNYEAQ. This CDR3 is 16 amino acids long. CDR3 nucleotides: TGTGCCAGCAGCTTAGTTGGCTGGGCCGGGAGCGGGGAGCTGTTTTTT. Translating it yields CASSLVGWAGSGELFF.